Shown below are 5 T cell receptor beta chains from a single sample sequenced in a study of neoadjuvant anti-PD-1 for oral cavity cancer. Libraries were prepared by immunoSEQ multiplex PCR; TCRdb keeps only in-frame clonotypes and omits some of them. The table records tens of thousands of clones, around 40% of them present only once. Documented time point: after neoadjuvant nivolumab, at surgical resection. Specimen: tumor tissue, collected after nivolumab (anti-PD-1) treatment. Receptors were obtained from a person between 40 and 79 years old with oral cavity squamous cell carcinoma.

This clone was seen a few times. The chain recombines TRBV7-9 with TRBJ2-1, with TRBD2 identical over 7 bases. The junction had 15 bases not matched to a gene; V was cut back by 4 bases and J by 9 bases. Germline V lookup: CDR1 SEHNR, CDR2 FQNEAQ (reference sequence). CDR3 length: 16 residues. The CDR3 loop reads CASSWEGSLQWREQFF. CDR3 DNA: TGTGCCAGCAGCTGGGAGGGGTCTCTCCAATGGCGTGAGCAGTTCTTC.

The chain combines TRBV6-5 with TRBJ2-1, with D possibly being TRBD2 (5 bases). This CDR3 has 13 amino acids. Germline V CDR1 and CDR2: MNHEY, SVGAGI. Trimming pared 6 bases from V and 4 bases from J, leaving 10 bases between. This chain's CDR3 is CASRGSVYNEQFF. CDR3 coding DNA: TGTGCCAGCAGGGGTAGCGTGTACAATGAGCAGTTCTTC.

Sample share makes this clone medium-sized. This chain uses TRBV7-9 with TRBJ2-3; D may match TRBD1 or TRBD2 (6 bases each). The length of the CDR3 is 16 residues. Germline-derived CDR1 and CDR2 are SEHNR and FQNEAQ (reference sequence). The V and J ends lost 8 bases and 2 bases respectively, with 20 bases between them. CDR3 amino acids: CASGREGGLLTDTQYF. The CDR3 DNA is TGTGCCAGCGGTCGAGAGGGGGGCCTCCTCACAGATACGCAGTATTTT. The whole variable domain, filled in from reference TRBV7-9 and TRBJ2-3, reads DTGVSQNPRHKITKRGQNVTFRCDPISEHNRLYWYRQTLGQGPEFLTYFQNEAQLEKSRLLSDRFSAERPKGSFSTLEIQRTEQGDSAMYLCASGREGGLLTDTQYFGPGTRLTVL.

The chain employs TRBV28 and TRBJ1-3; the D is unclear. The CDR3 covers 15 residues. Germline V gene data show CDR1 as MDHEN and CDR2 as SYDVKM. Trimming stripped 0 bases from V and 4 bases from J, with 10 bases between. Written as DNA, the CDR3 is TGTGCCAGCAGTTTATGGGAGGGTGTAGGAAACACCATATATTTT. It is translated as CASSLWEGVGNTIYF.

This chain links TRBV7-3 with TRBJ1-1, with TRBD1 matching 9 bases. The V gene's germline CDR1 is SGHTA and CDR2 FQGTGA. The CDR3 is 18 amino acids. J gave up 0 bases and V 5 bases, and 13 bases lay outside the gene matches. The chain's CDR3 is CASSLRAGTGSLNTEAFF. The CDR3 bases are TGTGCCAGCAGCCTCCGCGCCGGGACAGGGAGTCTGAACACTGAAGCTTTCTTT.